This T cell receptor (beta chain) emerged from a study of T cells in Graves' hyperthyroidism and ophthalmopathy. RNA transcripts served as the template for amplifying TCR beta CDR3 regions. First-round RT-PCR of the TCR CDR3 relied on the HTBI primer set. TCRdb reanalysed the multiplex PCR reads using MiXCR and keeps one entry per CDR3 protein. The sample has approximately 300,000 distinct CDR3 sequences; about a sixth are singletons. Study-level points and caveats: A model of 13 V-J pairs discriminated ophthalmopathy from stable hyperthyroidism. Blood held most thyroid clonotypes expanded above 0.001 frequency.

Based on clinical symptoms, serum thyroxine and TRAb, thyroid ultrasound and orbital computed tomography, diagnoses were reached. The V gene's germline CDR1 is SGHTA and CDR2 FQGNSA. CDR3 length: 16 residues. Trimming cost V 3 bases and J 2 bases; bases outside gene matches: 6. With regard to this clonotype: The antigen remains unidentified.

The TCR originated in a woman in her sixties with Graves' ophthalmopathy. Sequenced sample: blood. The gene calls are TRBV7-2 and TRBJ2-3; 9 nucleotides agree with TRBD2. The CDR3 loop reads CASSLRAGGPTDTQYF. The CDR3 coding sequence is TGTGCCAGCAGCTTGCGGGCGGGAGGGCCCACAGATACGCAGTATTTT.